This T cell receptor beta chain came from a study of CD8+CD57+ T cells in acquired aplastic anemia. This clonotype was seen only a few times. Patients sequenced had flow cytometry evidence of CD8+CD57+ cell expansion. TCR beta VDJ and CDR3 profiles were obtained from a genomic DNA template. Via MiXCR, TCRdb re-called the reads, giving one row per CDR3 protein. Here the sample spans around 200,000 distinct CDR3 sequences, about half being singletons. Germline loops: CDR1 SGHTA, CDR2 FQGNSA. V lost 5 bases and J lost 5; bases outside the gene matches: 10. CDR3 length: 15 amino acids. What was sequenced was sorted CD4+, CD8+, or CD8+CD57+ T cells (not recorded which) from PBMCs. The J gene is TRBJ2-5, the V gene TRBV7-2, with 8 bases fitting TRBD1. The receptor's source is a human donor with aplastic anemia. The CDR3 DNA follows: TGTGCCAGCAGCACCCCGACAGGGGCGGGGGAGACCCAGTACTTC. It translates to CASSTPTGAGETQYF.